This TCR beta chain was identified during a study of cytomegalovirus exposure and HLA in healthy donors. Study-wide context: Samples from HLA-typed donors yielded about 86 million unique TCRs in an early data release.

This clone has just one count. Its antigen is undetermined. Points from the study as a whole: Per published reports, the classifier diagnosed cytomegalovirus status with high specificity and sensitivity. Later on, analysis showed that most CMV-associated TCR beta chains appeared to be HLA-restricted. Solely CMV serostatus was available to characterize immune exposure.

PCR was performed using 60 Vbeta and 13 Jbeta primers. Generated by immunoSEQ multiplex PCR, the TCRdb table keeps only in-frame clones and is missing some. In the table there are around 99,000 clones, around 69% of which are singletons. The clonotype was recovered from a man in his late teens or twenties in good health and CMV-seronegative. Material for sequencing was PBMCs.

The DNA for the CDR3 is TGTGCCAGCAGCTTGTGGCAGGGTGCGGGCAATCAGCCCCAGCATTTT. Translation gives CASSLWQGAGNQPQHF. The chain uses TRBV7-9 and TRBJ1-5; TRBD1 might be the D (5 bases). This CDR3 is built from 16 residues. V was trimmed by 3 bases and J by 2 bases, leaving 14 bases between them. CDR1 is SEHNR, CDR2 FQNEAQ, per germline (reference sequence).